This T cell receptor (beta chain) came from a study of T cells in localized non-small cell lung cancer. Concerning this clone: Its target is unknown.

Findings of the study overall: Turning up in adjacent lung were a median approximately 50 of the top 100 tumor clones.

This table comes from immunoSEQ multiplex PCR, and its TCRdb copy is limited to in-frame clones, with some not included. The sample holds 20,000 to 25,000 clones, roughly 90% seen once. Trimming shortened V by 5 bases and J by 3 bases, and 10 bases separated the two germline ends. Germline CDR1 SEHNR, CDR2 FQNEAQ (reference sequence). The CDR3 extends over 13 amino acids. The V call is TRBV7-9, the J call TRBJ2-5, with a possible D match to TRBD2 (6 bases). This TCR derives from a man between 40 and 69 years old with stage I squamous cell lung carcinoma. Sequenced here: peripheral blood, sampled before any cancer treatment. The CDR3 protein is CASSGPGEETQYF. CDR3 bases: TGTGCCAGCAGCGGTCCGGGGGAAGAGACCCAGTACTTC.